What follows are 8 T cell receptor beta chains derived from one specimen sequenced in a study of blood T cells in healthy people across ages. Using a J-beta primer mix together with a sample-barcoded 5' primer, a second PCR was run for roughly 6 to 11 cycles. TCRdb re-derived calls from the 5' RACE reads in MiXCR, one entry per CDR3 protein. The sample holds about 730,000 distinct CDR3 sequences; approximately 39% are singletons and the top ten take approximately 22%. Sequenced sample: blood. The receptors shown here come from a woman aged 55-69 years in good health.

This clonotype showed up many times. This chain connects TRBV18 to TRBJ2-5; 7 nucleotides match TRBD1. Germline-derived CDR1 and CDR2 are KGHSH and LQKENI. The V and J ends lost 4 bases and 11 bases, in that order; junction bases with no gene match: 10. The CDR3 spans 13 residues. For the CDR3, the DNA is TGTGCCAGCTCACAAGAGCGACAGGGAGCGCAGTACTTC. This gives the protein CASSQERQGAQYF.

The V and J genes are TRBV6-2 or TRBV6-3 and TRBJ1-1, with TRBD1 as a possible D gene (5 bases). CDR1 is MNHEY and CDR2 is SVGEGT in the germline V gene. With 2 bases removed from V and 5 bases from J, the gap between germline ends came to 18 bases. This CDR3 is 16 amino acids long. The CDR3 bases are TGTGCCAGCAGTTACCTTAGGAGGGGAGTAAGAACTGAAGCTTTCTTT. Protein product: CASSYLRRGVRTEAFF.

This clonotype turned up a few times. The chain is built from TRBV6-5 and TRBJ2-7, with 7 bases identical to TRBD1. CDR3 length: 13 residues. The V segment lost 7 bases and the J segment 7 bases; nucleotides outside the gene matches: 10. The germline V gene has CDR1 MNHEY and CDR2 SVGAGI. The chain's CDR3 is CASKYPGQVEQYF. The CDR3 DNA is TGTGCCAGCAAATACCCAGGACAGGTTGAGCAGTACTTC.

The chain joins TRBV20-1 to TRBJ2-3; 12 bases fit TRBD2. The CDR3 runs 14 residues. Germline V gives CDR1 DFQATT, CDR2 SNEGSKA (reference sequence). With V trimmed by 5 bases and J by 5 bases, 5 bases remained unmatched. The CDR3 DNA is TGCAGTGCTCAGGCTAGCGGGAGGGGAGATACGCAGTATTTT. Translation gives CSAQASGRGDTQYF.

In nucleotides, the CDR3 is TGCAGCGTAGGGACTAGCGGGAGTCAGGGCACCGGGGAGCTGTTTTTT. Its protein product is CSVGTSGSQGTGELFF. The rearrangement joins TRBV29-1 to TRBJ2-2, with 14 bases identical to TRBD2. Per germline, CDR1 SQVTM and CDR2 ANQGSEA. V lost 6 bases, J lost 4 bases, and 7 bases stayed unmatched. The CDR3 loop spans 16 amino acids.

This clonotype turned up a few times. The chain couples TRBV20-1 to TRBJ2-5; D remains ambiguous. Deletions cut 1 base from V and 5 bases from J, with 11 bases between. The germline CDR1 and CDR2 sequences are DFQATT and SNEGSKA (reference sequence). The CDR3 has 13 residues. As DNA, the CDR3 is TGCAGTGCTAGAGTAGTCGGGCGGGAGACCCAGTACTTC. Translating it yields CSARVVGRETQYF.

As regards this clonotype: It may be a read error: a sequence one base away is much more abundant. The CDR3 DNA is TGTGCCAGCAGCGTAGCCGGGAGGGGCAATGAGCAGTTCTTC. As protein: CASSVAGRGNEQFF. The chain joins TRBV7-2 to TRBJ2-1; TRBD2 matches at 8 bases. The CDR3 contains 14 residues. Looked up from germline, CDR1 is SGHTA and CDR2 is FQGNSA.

CDR3 in amino acids: CASSPILGDTQYF. The CDR3, as DNA: TGTGCCAGCAGCCCTATTCTAGGGGATACGCAGTATTTT. V and J are TRBV14 and TRBJ2-3; D not certain. Trimming shortened V by 4 bases and J by 6 bases, and 11 bases separated the two germline ends. Germline V gene lookup returns CDR1 SGHDN and CDR2 FVKESK. This CDR3 comprises 13 residues.